The 24 T cell receptor beta chains below come from one sample, sequenced in a study of CXCR3-negative and CXCR3-positive naive CD8 T cells. 5' RACE that incorporated UMI labels was used to prepare the TRB cDNA libraries. From the 5' RACE reads, TCRdb lists one entry per CDR3 protein and no DNA. The sample's table shows 65,000 to 85,000 distinct CDR3 sequences. Sample: naive CXCR3- CD8+ T cells from blood. Subset of the sample: CD45RO-CCR7+CD27+CD95- naive CD8+ T cells lacking CXCR3 (TNR3-). The receptors originated from a human donor in good health. Some clones in this sample may be carry-over from other donors' samples.

V usage is TRBV5-1 and J usage is TRBJ2-2. Germline V gives CDR1 SGHRS, CDR2 YFSETQ. CDR3 size: 12 residues. CDR3 sequence reads: CASSLEVEELFF.

The V and J genes are TRBV11-2 and TRBJ2-1; the D call from TCRdb, TRBD2, cannot be confirmed without DNA. The CDR3 contains 18 residues. Germline V gives CDR1 SGHAT, CDR2 FQNNGV. The chain's CDR3 is CASSLGLISRFSYNEQFF.

The chain employs TRBV20-1 and TRBJ2-1; TCRdb's D gene call, TRBD2, goes unchecked for lack of DNA. CDR3 size: 13 residues. Germline assignment: CDR1 DFQATT and CDR2 SNEGSKA (reference sequence). The CDR3 spells CSARDSDFLEQFF.

The rearrangement links TRBV10-3 to TRBJ2-6. Germline CDR1 and CDR2: ENHRY and SYGVKD. CDR3 length equals 15 residues. CDR3 protein: CAISDRSSGANVLTF.

This sequence joins TRBV29-1 and TRBJ1-1. The CDR3 totals 13 residues. Looked up from germline, CDR1 is SQVTM and CDR2 is ANQGSEA. The CDR3 protein is CSEITRENTEAFF.

The rearrangement links TRBV6-2 or TRBV6-3 to TRBJ1-1; TCRdb calls TRBD1, which cannot be checked without DNA. The CDR3 runs 14 residues. In germline, CDR1 is MNHEY, CDR2 SVGEGT. The CDR3 reads CASSYDGANTEAFF.

The chain is built from TRBV19 and TRBJ1-1; TCRdb's D gene call, TRBD1, goes unchecked for lack of DNA. The length of the CDR3 is 16 residues. The germline gives CDR1 LNHDA, CDR2 SQIVND (reference sequence). This CDR3 reads CASRTGRNYGDVEAFF. Looking up the rest from reference TRBV19 and TRBJ1-1 gives the full variable domain: DGGITQSPKYLFRKEGQNVTLSCEQNLNHDAMYWYRQDPGQGLRLIYYSQIVNDFQKGDIAEGYSVSREKKESFPLTVTSAQKNPTAFYLCASRTGRNYGDVEAFFGQGTRLTVV.

The chain combines TRBV4-1 with TRBJ2-7; checking the TCRdb D call of TRBD2 is not possible without DNA. Looked up from germline, CDR1 is MGHRA and CDR2 is YSYEKL. This CDR3 is built from 15 residues. The CDR3 sequence is CASSQAASPQYEQYF.

The V gene is TRBV29-1, the J gene TRBJ2-7; TCRdb gives TRBD1 as the D gene, but with no DNA this cannot be confirmed. Germline lookup yields CDR1 SQVTM and CDR2 ANQGSEA. The CDR3 is 13 residues long. Here the CDR3 reads CSVRESGSYEQYF.

V and J are TRBV29-1 and TRBJ2-1; TCRdb lists TRBD2, though no DNA is available to test this call. CDR3 length: 17 amino acids. Germline-derived CDR1 and CDR2 are SQVTM and ANQGSEA. The CDR3 region is CSVEPLAGGSSYNEQFF.

This sequence joins TRBV10-3 and TRBJ2-7; TCRdb outputs TRBD1, but without DNA this stays unchecked. Germline V CDR1 and CDR2: ENHRY, SYGVKD. This CDR3 has 15 residues. The CDR3: CAISESRDPAYEQYF.

This chain joins TRBV9 and TRBJ1-1; lacking DNA, the TRBD1 call made by TCRdb goes unchecked. Germline V gene lookup returns CDR1 SGDLS and CDR2 YYNGEE. The CDR3 runs to 16 residues. CDR3: CASSAGTVIPNTEAFF.

The rearrangement uses TRBV4-3 and TRBJ1-6. Germline V gives CDR1 LGHNA, CDR2 YSLEER. The CDR3 has 17 residues. CDR3 sequence reads: CASSQELGTTYNSPLHF.

V usage is TRBV19 and J usage is TRBJ1-2; checking the TCRdb D call of TRBD1 is not possible without DNA. CDR1 LNHDA and CDR2 SQIVND come from the germline V gene (reference sequence). The CDR3 runs to 14 residues. Here the CDR3 reads CASFPGWQDYGYTF.

The chain carries TRBV7-2 and TRBJ2-1; TCRdb indicates TRBD1, and absent DNA this call remains unverified. Germline V CDR1 and CDR2: SGHTA, FQGNSA. The CDR3 length is 12 residues. The CDR3: CASTRRGDEQFF.

CDR3 in amino acids: CSVEDRRSYNEQFF. This rearrangement joins TRBV29-1 to TRBJ2-1. Germline V CDR1 and CDR2: SQVTM, ANQGSEA. The CDR3 runs 14 residues.

V gene TRBV15 combines with J gene TRBJ2-5; the D call of TRBD1 rests on TCRdb alone, since no DNA is present to check it. The germline V gene has CDR1 LNHNV and CDR2 YYDKDF (reference sequence). The CDR3 loop spans 15 amino acids. The CDR3: CATSRVRDRIETQYF.

The rearrangement uses TRBV29-1 and TRBJ1-1. Germline V gene sequence: CDR1 SQVTM, CDR2 ANQGSEA. The CDR3 loop spans 11 amino acids. The CDR3 sequence: CSVEPDTEAFF.

This CDR3 reads CASSQGQNSNQPQHF. The chain has TRBV4-2 and TRBJ1-5; TCRdb lists TRBD1, though no DNA is available to test this call. The germline V gene encodes CDR1 LGHNA and CDR2 YNFKEQ. The CDR3 extends over 15 amino acids.

The chain joins TRBV12-3 or TRBV12-4 to TRBJ2-5; checking the TCRdb D call of TRBD1 is not possible without DNA. This CDR3 is 15 amino acids long. This chain's CDR3 is CASSPLGTGVETQYF.

CDR3 region: CASSYTHEGGNEQFF. The V and J genes are TRBV6-2 or TRBV6-3 and TRBJ2-1; with no DNA, the TCRdb D assignment of TRBD2 cannot be verified. CDR3 length: 15 residues. CDR1 and CDR2 (germline): MNHEY, SVGEGT.

The chain employs TRBV29-1 and TRBJ1-1; TCRdb indicates TRBD1, and absent DNA this call remains unverified. The CDR3 is 12 residues long. Germline CDR1 and CDR2: SQVTM and ANQGSEA. CDR3 protein: CSVRQGLVEAFF. The whole variable domain, remainder taken from reference TRBV29-1 and TRBJ1-1, is SAVISQKPSRDICQRGTSLTIQCQVDSQVTMMFWYRQQPGQSLTLIATANQGSEATYESGFVIDKFPISRPNLTFSTLTVSNMSPEDSSIYLCSVRQGLVEAFFGQGTRLTVV.

The V call is TRBV6-5, the J call TRBJ1-2; the D gene TCRdb calls, TRBD1, cannot be checked with no DNA. This CDR3 spans 13 amino acids. Per the germline V gene, CDR1 is MNHEY and CDR2 is SVGAGI. This chain's CDR3 is CASRFPGTDGYTF.

The rearrangement uses TRBV28 and TRBJ2-7; the TCRdb call, TRBD2, lacks DNA for checking. The CDR3 is 13 amino acids. The germline V gene encodes CDR1 MDHEN and CDR2 SYDVKM. This CDR3 is CASSRSPVYEQYF.